The 10 T cell receptor beta chains below all came from one sample that was sequenced in a study of beta chain features in type 1 diabetes. Expressed TCRB transcripts were sequenced, since all the RNA that had been isolated was reverse transcribed. Profiled with immunoSEQ multiplex PCR; TCRdb holds only in-frame clones, not every one. Of around 340,000 clones listed, less than 10% are singletons. The material sequenced was central memory CD4+ T cells from blood. The source is a woman aged 18-35 years in good health.

The chain joins TRBV27 to TRBJ2-3; 9 bases map to TRBD2. V dropped 2 bases and J dropped 0; count of bases not matched to a gene: 9. The CDR3 spans 18 residues. Germline loops: CDR1 MNHEY, CDR2 SMNVEV (reference sequence). In DNA form, the CDR3 reads TGTGCCAGCAGTTTACGCGGGAGGGATACCACTAGCACAGATACGCAGTATTTT. Translation gives CASSLRGRDTTSTDTQYF.

In this sample, this clone turned up a few times. The chain is built from TRBV7-3 and TRBJ2-3; D could derive from TRBD1 or TRBD2 (5 bases each). CDR1 SGHTA and CDR2 FQGTGA come from the germline V gene. Trimming stripped 4 bases from V and 0 bases from J, with 8 bases between. This CDR3 has 14 residues. The CDR3 is CASSWGPSTDTQYF. In DNA, the CDR3 is TGTGCCAGCAGCTGGGGACCCAGCACAGATACGCAGTATTTT.

The chain has TRBV18 and TRBJ2-2, with unresolved D. Trimming took off 4 bases at V and 3 bases at J, with 18 bases between the two ends. The CDR3 totals 17 residues. Germline V lookup: CDR1 KGHSH, CDR2 LQKENI. The DNA for the CDR3 is TGTGCCAGCTCACTTAACTCCCTATATCGGGACACCGGGGAGCTGTTTTTT. As protein: CASSLNSLYRDTGELFF.

As concerns this clone: Other DNA variants within this sample encode the same CDR3. The chain is built from TRBV5-4 and TRBJ2-5; no definite D call. The CDR3 covers 13 residues. Germline CDR1 SGHNT, CDR2 YYREEE (reference sequence). Between the trimmed V and J ends, which lost 0 bases and 2 bases, there was a span of 5 bases. As DNA, the CDR3 is TGTGCCAGCAGCTTGGGGTGGCAAGAGACCCAGTACTTC. This gives the protein CASSLGWQETQYF.

This chain joins TRBV9 and TRBJ2-7; 10 positions agree with TRBD1. Germline loops: CDR1 SGDLS, CDR2 YYNGEE. J gave up 6 bases and V 4 bases, and 13 bases lay outside the gene matches. The CDR3 has 16 amino acids. The DNA for the CDR3 is TGTGCCAGCAGCCGACCCGGGACAGGGGTGAATTCCGAGCAGTACTTC. It is translated as CASSRPGTGVNSEQYF.

This clone was detected many times. The chain recombines TRBV7-2 with TRBJ2-5, with D perhaps TRBD2 (6 bases). There are 16 residues in the CDR3. Per germline, CDR1 SGHTA and CDR2 FQGNSA. Trimming removed 3 bases at V and 1 base at J, with 15 bases between. The CDR3 protein is CASSFRAGPVQETQYF. The CDR3 DNA reads as TGTGCCAGCAGCTTTCGGGCGGGACCCGTCCAAGAGACCCAGTACTTC. Complete variable domain (other parts from reference TRBV7-2 and TRBJ2-5): GAGVSQSPSNKVTEKGKDVELRCDPISGHTALYWYRQSLGQGLEFLIYFQGNSAPDKSGLPSDRFSAERTGGSVSTLTIQRTQQEDSAVYLCASSFRAGPVQETQYFGPGTRLLVL.

This rearrangement joins TRBV18 to TRBJ2-6; 8 bases line up with TRBD1. The CDR3 loop spans 17 amino acids. Germline lookup yields CDR1 KGHSH and CDR2 LQKENI. J gave up 2 bases and V 4 bases, and 7 bases lay outside the gene matches. The CDR3 region has the DNA TGTGCCAGCTCACTCGACAGGGGAGTTACTGGGGCCAACGTCCTGACTTTC. This gives the protein CASSLDRGVTGANVLTF.

The V and J genes are TRBV7-8 and TRBJ2-7; no reliable D call. Germline CDR1 and CDR2: SGHVS and FQNEAQ. Trimming shortened V by 1 base and J by 3 bases, and 10 bases separated the two germline ends. The CDR3 is 14 residues long. This chain's CDR3 is CASSLVALGYEQYF. CDR3 nucleotides: TGTGCCAGCAGCTTAGTAGCTCTAGGCTACGAGCAGTACTTC.

This clone was counted a few times. The V and J genes are TRBV28 and TRBJ1-2; 7 nucleotides match TRBD1. Germline trimming cut 9 bases from V and 8 bases from J; bases unmatched to any gene: 12. Germline V CDR1 and CDR2: MDHEN, SYDVKM. This CDR3 has 13 residues. CDR3 nucleotide sequence: TGTGCCAGTCGTACAGGGGCCAAAAAGGGCTACACCTTC. Residues: CASRTGAKKGYTF.

This clone was seen more than once but under ten times. This chain uses TRBV28 with TRBJ2-7, with 9 positions matching TRBD2. From germline, CDR1 is MDHEN and CDR2 SYDVKM. This CDR3 has 16 amino acids. The junction had 9 bases not matched to a gene; V was cut back by 4 bases and J by 2 bases. The CDR3 coding sequence is TGTGCCAGCAGTTATTTACGCGGGAGGGCCACCTACGAGCAGTACTTC. Its translation is CASSYLRGRATYEQYF.